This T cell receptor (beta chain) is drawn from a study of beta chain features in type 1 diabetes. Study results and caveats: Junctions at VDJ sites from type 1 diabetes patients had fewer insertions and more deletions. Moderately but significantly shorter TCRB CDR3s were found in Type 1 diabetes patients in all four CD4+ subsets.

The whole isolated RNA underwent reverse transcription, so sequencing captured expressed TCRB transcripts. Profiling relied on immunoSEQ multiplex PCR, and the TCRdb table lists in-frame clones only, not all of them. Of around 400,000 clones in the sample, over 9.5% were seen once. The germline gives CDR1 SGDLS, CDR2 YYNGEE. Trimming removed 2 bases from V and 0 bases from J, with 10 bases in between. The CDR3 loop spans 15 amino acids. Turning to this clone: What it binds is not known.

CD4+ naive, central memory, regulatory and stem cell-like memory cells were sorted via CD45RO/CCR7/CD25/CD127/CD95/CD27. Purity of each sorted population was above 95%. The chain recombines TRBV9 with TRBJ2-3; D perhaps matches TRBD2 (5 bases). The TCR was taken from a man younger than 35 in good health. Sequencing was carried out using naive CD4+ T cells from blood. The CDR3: CASSVRVLSTDTQYF. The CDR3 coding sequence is TGTGCCAGCAGCGTGAGGGTGTTGAGCACAGATACGCAGTATTTT.